This T cell receptor (beta chain) was obtained from a study of shared T cell receptors in the human thymus. Measured with immunoSEQ multiplex PCR; TCRdb has only the in-frame clones, and not every one. The sample shows 720,000 or so clones, 80% to 90% of them seen only once. In germline, CDR1 is SGHDN, CDR2 FVKESK. V was cut by 0 bases and J by 6 bases, with 17 bases left in between. The CDR3 sequence is 16 residues long. A further study also used this sample, focusing on human thymus T cells. That work states: The study used thymus tissue resected during corrective heart surgery. Repertoires from thymus and blood appeared to show biased V and J gene usage. Unrelated individuals had highly overlapping thymic repertoires, as reported in related research.

The sample consisted of thymocytes. V and J are TRBV14 and TRBJ1-2; TRBD1 might be the D (5 bases). The TCR sequence derives from a girl under three years old with a congenital heart defect. The CDR3: CASSQEIWRDADGYTF. The DNA of the CDR3 is TGTGCCAGCAGCCAAGAAATCTGGCGGGACGCCGATGGCTACACCTTC.